Below are 20 T cell receptor beta chains sequenced from a single sample in a study of blood T cell repertoires in COVID-19. Sequencing was performed with immunoSEQ multiplex PCR; in TCRdb, only in-frame clones are kept and a portion is missing. The sample consists of tens of thousands of clones, 89% of them appearing once. The sequenced sample was peripheral blood. These TCRs come from an older woman with COVID-19, enrolled during active disease.

The gene calls are TRBV24-1 and TRBJ2-2; 9 bases line up with TRBD1. The CDR3 length is 17 residues. The germline V gene has CDR1 KGHDR and CDR2 SFDVKD. Germline trimming cut 4 bases from V and 3 bases from J; bases unmatched to any gene: 8. The CDR3 DNA reads as TGTGCCACCAGTGACCGGGACAGGGCCGGCTACACCGGGGAGCTGTTTTTT. It encodes CATSDRDRAGYTGELFF.

The chain employs TRBV9 and TRBJ2-7; 7 nucleotides match TRBD1. The ends lost 0 bases at V and 2 bases at J; junction bases unmatched: 14. The CDR3 has 18 residues. CDR1 SGDLS and CDR2 YYNGEE come from the germline V gene. The CDR3 DNA is TGTGCCAGCAGCGTAGCCCCCAGGGGGAGCGGAGTGCCCTACGAGCAGTACTTC. It yields the protein CASSVAPRGSGVPYEQYF.

The chain couples TRBV7-2 to TRBJ2-1; 11 bases align to TRBD2. J lost 2 bases, V lost 5 bases, and 5 bases had no gene match. There are 16 residues in the CDR3. Per germline, CDR1 SGHTA and CDR2 FQGNSA. The CDR3 nucleotides read TGTGCCAGCAGCCTAGGGACTAGCGGAGCCTACAATGAGCAGTTCTTC. Its translation: CASSLGTSGAYNEQFF.

The chain recombines TRBV7-2 with TRBJ1-1, with TRBD1 identical over 7 bases. V lost 5 bases to trimming and J lost 0 bases; unmatched junction nucleotides: 6. Germline CDR1 and CDR2: SGHTA and FQGNSA. The CDR3 consists of 15 residues. CDR3 nucleotide sequence: TGTGCCAGCAGCCGCTCGGACAGGATGAACACTGAAGCTTTCTTT. Its protein product is CASSRSDRMNTEAFF.

The CDR3 protein is CAISKTGSDQPQHF. In nucleotides, the CDR3 is TGTGCCATCAGCAAGACAGGGAGCGATCAGCCCCAGCATTTT. V usage is TRBV10-3 and J usage is TRBJ1-5; 7 bases agree with TRBD1. J gave up 5 bases and V 6 bases, and 7 bases lay outside the gene matches. This CDR3 region has 14 residues. Germline values: CDR1 ENHRY, CDR2 SYGVKD.

The chain carries TRBV6-2 or TRBV6-3 and TRBJ2-7; tentatively, D is TRBD2 (5 bases). Per the germline V gene, CDR1 is MNHEY and CDR2 is SVGEGT. V gave up 2 bases and J gave up 2 bases, with 19 bases separating them. This CDR3 comprises 17 residues. CDR3 residues: CASSYTLFRRGTYEQYF. The CDR3 DNA reads as TGTGCCAGCAGTTACACCCTTTTCAGACGGGGAACCTACGAGCAGTACTTC.

The chain employs TRBV7-2 and TRBJ1-2, with a tentative D call TRBD1 (6 bases). The CDR3 contains 14 residues. V was clipped by 3 bases and J by 4 bases, with 12 bases between them. CDR1 SGHTA and CDR2 FQGNSA come from the germline V gene. In nucleotides, the CDR3 is TGTGCCAGCAGCTTCCTAACAGGGTCCTATGGCTACACCTTC. Its protein is CASSFLTGSYGYTF. The full variable domain, rest sourced from reference TRBV7-2 and TRBJ1-2, is GAGVSQSPSNKVTEKGKDVELRCDPISGHTALYWYRQSLGQGLEFLIYFQGNSAPDKSGLPSDRFSAERTGGSVSTLTIQRTQQEDSAVYLCASSFLTGSYGYTFGSGTRLTVV.

V and J are TRBV6-2 or TRBV6-3 and TRBJ2-3; a possible D gene is TRBD1 (6 bases). The ends were cut back, 6 bases at V and 0 bases at J, with 13 bases in the middle. The germline gives CDR1 MNHEY, CDR2 SVGEGT. This CDR3 contains 15 residues. The CDR3 is CASSPGTTSTDTQYF. Written as DNA, the CDR3 is TGTGCCAGCAGCCCGGGGACAACTAGCACAGATACGCAGTATTTT.

This clone is a singleton in its sample. This chain joins TRBV6-2 or TRBV6-3 and TRBJ2-7; D is possibly TRBD1 (6 bases). Per germline, CDR1 MNHEY and CDR2 SVGEGT. The ends were cut back, 2 bases at V and 3 bases at J, with 14 bases in the middle. The CDR3 is 15 residues long. The CDR3 loop is CASSYGQSRGYEQYF. The CDR3 nucleotides are TGTGCCAGCAGTTACGGACAGAGTCGAGGCTACGAGCAGTACTTC.

The chain is built from TRBV28 and TRBJ1-2, with TRBD1 as a possible D gene (6 bases). CDR1 is MDHEN, CDR2 SYDVKM, per germline. The V and J ends lost 8 bases and 0 bases respectively, with 16 bases between them. The CDR3 length is 15 residues. The CDR3 DNA follows: TGTGCCAGCGGGGTCGACAGGCGAGCTAACTATGGCTACACCTTC. As protein: CASGVDRRANYGYTF.

J is TRBJ1-2 and V is TRBV7-2; 7 bases are shared with TRBD1. The V segment lost 5 bases and the J segment 5 bases; nucleotides outside the gene matches: 14. There are 16 residues in the CDR3. Germline V gives CDR1 SGHTA, CDR2 FQGNSA. Here the CDR3 reads CASSISPTGALYGYTF. In nucleotides, the CDR3 is TGTGCCAGCAGCATTTCCCCCACAGGGGCGTTATATGGCTACACCTTC.

The rearrangement joins TRBV27 to TRBJ2-7, with 8 bases lining up with TRBD1. Germline CDR1 MNHEY, CDR2 SMNVEV (reference sequence). Unmatched junction bases numbered 12, after V lost 8 bases and J lost 6 bases. The CDR3 is made up of 14 amino acids. CDR3 amino acids: CASGAWTGQSEQYF. The CDR3 DNA reads as TGTGCCAGCGGGGCTTGGACAGGGCAAAGCGAGCAGTACTTC.

This chain connects TRBV9 to TRBJ2-3; 8 nucleotides match TRBD2. Germline CDR1 and CDR2: SGDLS and YYNGEE. This CDR3 comprises 15 residues. The ends lost 4 bases at V and 6 bases at J; junction bases unmatched: 10. The CDR3 sequence: CASSLSGAGLDTQYF. In DNA form, the CDR3 reads TGTGCCAGCAGCCTTAGCGGGGCGGGCCTTGATACGCAGTATTTT.

The chain combines TRBV12-3 or TRBV12-4 with TRBJ2-5; D remains ambiguous. With 6 bases removed from V and 5 bases from J, the gap between germline ends came to 10 bases. The CDR3 runs 12 residues. CDR3 bases: TGTGCCAGCAGCTGGGCTGGGGAGACCCAGTACTTC. Its translation is CASSWAGETQYF.

V is TRBV5-1 and J is TRBJ1-1; no definite D call. Trimming cost V 2 bases and J 1 base, with 15 bases left between them. The CDR3 is made up of 16 amino acids. Germline CDR1 SGHRS, CDR2 YFSETQ. CDR3 region: CASSFPAGSRNTEAFF. In nucleotides, the CDR3 is TGCGCCAGCAGCTTCCCAGCGGGCTCCCGGAACACTGAAGCTTTCTTT.

The V gene is TRBV5-1, the J gene TRBJ1-5, with TRBD1 identical over 12 bases. The CDR3 loop spans 17 amino acids. Looked up from germline, CDR1 is SGHRS and CDR2 is YFSETQ. Trimming took 4 bases from V and 1 from J; bases not matched to a gene: 6. In nucleotides, the CDR3 is TGCGCCAGCAGCCCGGGGACAGGGGGCGGAAGCAATCAGCCCCAGCATTTT. The encoded protein is CASSPGTGGGSNQPQHF.

A single count supports this clone. This chain joins TRBV7-9 and TRBJ1-1; D is unresolved. Trimming shortened V by 5 bases and J by 10 bases, and 14 bases separated the two germline ends. Germline loops: CDR1 SEHNR, CDR2 FQNEAQ (reference sequence). CDR3 length: 12 amino acids. Here the CDR3 reads CASSERAEGAFF. Written as DNA, the CDR3 is TGTGCCAGCAGCGAACGGGCAGAGGGAGCTTTCTTT. The entire variable domain, with the rest obtained from reference TRBV7-9 and TRBJ1-1, is as follows: DTGVSQNPRHKITKRGQNVTFRCDPISEHNRLYWYRQTLGQGPEFLTYFQNEAQLEKSRLLSDRFSAERPKGSFSTLEIQRTEQGDSAMYLCASSERAEGAFFGQGTRLTVV.

This clone was seen once. The gene calls are TRBV3-1 (or the pseudogene TRBV3-2) and TRBJ1-1, with D uncertain. CDR3 length: 13 amino acids. Per the germline V gene, CDR1 is LGHDT and CDR2 is YNNKEL (reference sequence). The V gene lost 1 base and the J gene lost 1 base, with 4 bases spanning the gap. This CDR3 is CASSQGRNTEAFF. CDR3 nucleotides: TGTGCCAGCAGCCAAGGGAGGAACACTGAAGCTTTCTTT.

J is TRBJ2-3 and V is TRBV5-1; no clear D. Germline V gives CDR1 SGHRS, CDR2 YFSETQ. The ends were cut back, 0 bases at V and 2 bases at J, with 10 bases in the middle. This CDR3 region has 15 residues. This CDR3 reads CASSLAKPPTDTQYF. In DNA, the CDR3 is TGCGCCAGCAGCTTGGCCAAGCCCCCCACAGATACGCAGTATTTT.

The chain couples TRBV2 to TRBJ1-1; D unresolved. The CDR3 loop spans 11 amino acids. From germline, CDR1 is SNHLY and CDR2 FYNNEI. Trimming removed 9 bases from V and 7 bases from J, with 12 bases in between. The CDR3 reads CASWRTGEAFF. CDR3 coding DNA: TGTGCCAGTTGGCGAACGGGTGAAGCTTTCTTT. The full variable domain, rest sourced from reference TRBV2 and TRBJ1-1, is EPEVTQTPSHQVTQMGQEVILRCVPISNHLYFYWYRQILGQKVEFLVSFYNNEISEKSEIFDDQFSVERPDGSNFTLKIRSTKLEDSAMYFCASWRTGEAFFGQGTRLTVV.